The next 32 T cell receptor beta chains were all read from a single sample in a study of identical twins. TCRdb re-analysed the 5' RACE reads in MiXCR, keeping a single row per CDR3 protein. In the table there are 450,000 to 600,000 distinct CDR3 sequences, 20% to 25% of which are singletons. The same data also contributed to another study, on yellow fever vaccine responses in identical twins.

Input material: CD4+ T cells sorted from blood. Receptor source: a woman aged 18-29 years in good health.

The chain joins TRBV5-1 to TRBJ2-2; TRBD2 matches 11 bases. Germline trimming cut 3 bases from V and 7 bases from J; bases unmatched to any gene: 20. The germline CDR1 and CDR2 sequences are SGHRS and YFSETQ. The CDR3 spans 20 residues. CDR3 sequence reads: CASSWGLAVLTGPSGGELFF. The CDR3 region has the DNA TGCGCCAGCAGCTGGGGACTAGCGGTCCTCACGGGGCCCTCCGGCGGGGAGCTGTTTTTT.

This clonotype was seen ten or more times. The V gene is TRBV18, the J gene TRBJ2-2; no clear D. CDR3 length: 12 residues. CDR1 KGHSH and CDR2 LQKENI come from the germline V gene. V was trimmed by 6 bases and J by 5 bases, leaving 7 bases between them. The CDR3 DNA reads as TGTGCCAGCTCGACAAGGACCGGGGAGCTGTTTTTT. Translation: CASSTRTGELFF.

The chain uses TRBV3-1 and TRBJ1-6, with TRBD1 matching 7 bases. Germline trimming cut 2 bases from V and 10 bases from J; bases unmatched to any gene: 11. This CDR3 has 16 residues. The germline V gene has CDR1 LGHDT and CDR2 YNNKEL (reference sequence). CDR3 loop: CASSQLGQLLESPLHF. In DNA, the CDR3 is TGTGCCAGCAGCCAACTGGGACAGTTATTAGAGTCACCCCTCCACTTT.

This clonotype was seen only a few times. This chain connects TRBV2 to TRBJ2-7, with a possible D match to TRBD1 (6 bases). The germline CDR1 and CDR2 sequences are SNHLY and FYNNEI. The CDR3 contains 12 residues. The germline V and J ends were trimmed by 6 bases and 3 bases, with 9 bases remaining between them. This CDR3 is CASSVDSYEQYV. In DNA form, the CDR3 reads TGTGCCAGCAGCGTGGACAGCTACGAGCAGTACGTC.

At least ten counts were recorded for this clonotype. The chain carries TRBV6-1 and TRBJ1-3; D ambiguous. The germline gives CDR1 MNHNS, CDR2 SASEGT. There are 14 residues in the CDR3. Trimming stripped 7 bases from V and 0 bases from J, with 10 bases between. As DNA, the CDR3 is TGTGCCAGCAAAACGGGGATCTCTGGAAACACCATATATTTT. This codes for CASKTGISGNTIYF.

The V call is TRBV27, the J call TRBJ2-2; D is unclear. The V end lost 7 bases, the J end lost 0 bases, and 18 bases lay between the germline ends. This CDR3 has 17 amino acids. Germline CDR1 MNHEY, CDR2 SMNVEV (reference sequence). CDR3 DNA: TGTGCCAGCACGAGGCGCGTGTGGAGCGCGAACACCGGGGAGCTGTTTTTT. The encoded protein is CASTRRVWSANTGELFF.

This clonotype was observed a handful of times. CDR3 sequence reads: CASSRSTTSGIAKNIQYF. CDR3 coding DNA: TGTGCCAGCAGCCGGTCTACAACTAGCGGAATAGCCAAAAACATTCAGTACTTC. The chain couples TRBV3-1 to TRBJ2-4; TRBD2 matches at 8 bases. The CDR3 has 18 residues. Trimming at V came to 4 bases and at J to 0 bases, leaving 11 bases not matched to a gene. CDR1 LGHDT and CDR2 YNNKEL come from the germline V gene (reference sequence).

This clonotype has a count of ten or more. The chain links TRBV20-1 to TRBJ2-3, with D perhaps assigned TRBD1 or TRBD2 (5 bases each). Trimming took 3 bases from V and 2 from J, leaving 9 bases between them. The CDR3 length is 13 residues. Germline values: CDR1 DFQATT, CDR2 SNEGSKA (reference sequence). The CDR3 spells CSARIGATDTQYF. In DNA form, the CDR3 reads TGCAGTGCTAGGATCGGGGCCACAGATACGCAGTATTTT.

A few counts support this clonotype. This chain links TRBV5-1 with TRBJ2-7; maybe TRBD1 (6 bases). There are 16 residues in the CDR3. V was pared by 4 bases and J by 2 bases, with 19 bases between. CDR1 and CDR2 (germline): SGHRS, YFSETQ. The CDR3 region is CASSVQGKGNPYEQYF. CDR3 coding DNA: TGCGCCAGCAGCGTACAGGGCAAGGGAAATCCCTACGAGCAGTACTTC.

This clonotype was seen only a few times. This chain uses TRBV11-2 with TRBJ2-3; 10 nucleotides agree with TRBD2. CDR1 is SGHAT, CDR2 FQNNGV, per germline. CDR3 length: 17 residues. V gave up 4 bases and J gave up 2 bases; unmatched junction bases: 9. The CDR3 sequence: CASSSKLTSGTTDTQYF. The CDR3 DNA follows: TGTGCCAGCAGCTCGAAACTAACTAGCGGGACCACAGATACGCAGTATTTT. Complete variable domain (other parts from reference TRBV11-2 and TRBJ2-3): EAGVAQSPRYKIIEKRQSVAFWCNPISGHATLYWYQQILGQGPKLLIQFQNNGVVDDSQLPKDRFSAERLKGVDSTLKIQPAKLEDSAVYLCASSSKLTSGTTDTQYFGPGTRLTVL.

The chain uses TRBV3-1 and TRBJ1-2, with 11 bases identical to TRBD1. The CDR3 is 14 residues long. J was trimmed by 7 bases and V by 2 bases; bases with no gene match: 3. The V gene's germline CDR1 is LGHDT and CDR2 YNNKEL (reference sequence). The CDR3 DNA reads TGTGCCAGCAGCCAACTGGACAGGGGGCCTGGCTACACCTTC. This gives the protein CASSQLDRGPGYTF.

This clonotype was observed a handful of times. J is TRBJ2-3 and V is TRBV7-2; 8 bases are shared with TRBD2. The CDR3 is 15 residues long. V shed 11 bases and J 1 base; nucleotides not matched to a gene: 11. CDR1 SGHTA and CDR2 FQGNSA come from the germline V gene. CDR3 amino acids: CASSVGRVGTDTQYF. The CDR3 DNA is TGTGCCTCAAGTGTCGGGAGGGTCGGCACAGATACGCAGTATTTT.

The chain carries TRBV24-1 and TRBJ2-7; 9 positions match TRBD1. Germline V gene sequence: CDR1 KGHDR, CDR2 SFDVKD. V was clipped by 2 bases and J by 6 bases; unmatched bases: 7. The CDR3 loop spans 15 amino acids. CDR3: CATSDSGTGTLEQYF. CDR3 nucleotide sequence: TGTGCCACCAGTGATTCCGGGACAGGGACTCTCGAGCAGTACTTC.

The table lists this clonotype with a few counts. The CDR3 reads CASSLGGLGAEAFF. The CDR3 DNA is TGTGCCAGCAGCCTAGGGGGTTTGGGGGCTGAAGCTTTCTTT. This chain joins TRBV12-3 or TRBV12-4 and TRBJ1-1; possible D gene TRBD1, 6 bases. This CDR3 is 14 amino acids long. V was trimmed by 6 bases and J by 6 bases, leaving 17 bases between them.

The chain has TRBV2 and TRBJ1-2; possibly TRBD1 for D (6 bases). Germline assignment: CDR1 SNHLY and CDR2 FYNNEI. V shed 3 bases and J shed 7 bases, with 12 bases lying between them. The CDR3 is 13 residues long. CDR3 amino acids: CASSEGTRIGYTF. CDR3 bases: TGTGCCAGCAGTGAGGGGACAAGGATTGGCTACACCTTC. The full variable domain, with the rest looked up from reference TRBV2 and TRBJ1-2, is EPEVTQTPSHQVTQMGQEVILRCVPISNHLYFYWYRQILGQKVEFLVSFYNNEISEKSEIFDDQFSVERPDGSNFTLKIRSTKLEDSAMYFCASSEGTRIGYTFGSGTRLTVV.

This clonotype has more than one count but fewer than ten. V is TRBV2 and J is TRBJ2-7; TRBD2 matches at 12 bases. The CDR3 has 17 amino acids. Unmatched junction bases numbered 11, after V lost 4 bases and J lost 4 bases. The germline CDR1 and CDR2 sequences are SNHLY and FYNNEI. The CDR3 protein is CASSGAGTSGQPYEQYF. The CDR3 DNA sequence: TGTGCCAGCAGTGGAGCCGGGACTAGCGGGCAGCCATACGAGCAGTACTTC.

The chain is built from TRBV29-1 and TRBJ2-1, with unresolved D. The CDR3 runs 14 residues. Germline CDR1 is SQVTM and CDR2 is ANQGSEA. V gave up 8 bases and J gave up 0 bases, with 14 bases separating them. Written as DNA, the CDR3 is TGCAGCTTACGACTGGGAAGCTCCTACAATGAGCAGTTCTTC. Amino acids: CSLRLGSSYNEQFF.

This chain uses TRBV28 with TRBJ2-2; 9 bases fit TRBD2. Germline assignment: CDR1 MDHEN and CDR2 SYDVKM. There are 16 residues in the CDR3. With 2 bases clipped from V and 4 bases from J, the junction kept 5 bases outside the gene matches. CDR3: CASSLLAGGGTGELFF. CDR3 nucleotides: TGTGCCAGCAGTTTACTGGCGGGAGGGGGCACCGGGGAGCTGTTTTTT.

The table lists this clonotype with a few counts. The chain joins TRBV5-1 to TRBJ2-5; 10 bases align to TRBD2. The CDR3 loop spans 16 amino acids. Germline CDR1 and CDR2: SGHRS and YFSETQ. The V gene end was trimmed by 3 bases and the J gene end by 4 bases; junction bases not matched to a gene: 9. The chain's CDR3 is CASSSTTSGFGETQYF. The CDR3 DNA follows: TGCGCCAGCAGCTCGACGACTAGCGGGTTTGGAGAGACCCAGTACTTC.

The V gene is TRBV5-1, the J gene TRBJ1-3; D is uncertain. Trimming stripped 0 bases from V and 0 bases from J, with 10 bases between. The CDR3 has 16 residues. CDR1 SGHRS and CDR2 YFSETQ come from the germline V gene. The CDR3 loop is CASSLGPWSSGNTIYF. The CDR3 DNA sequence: TGCGCCAGCAGCTTGGGGCCGTGGAGCTCTGGAAACACCATATATTTT.

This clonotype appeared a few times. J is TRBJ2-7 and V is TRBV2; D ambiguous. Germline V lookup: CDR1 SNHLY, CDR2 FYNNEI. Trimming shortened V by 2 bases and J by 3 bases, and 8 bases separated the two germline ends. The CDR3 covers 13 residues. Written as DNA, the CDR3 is TGTGCCAGCAGTGAACGACCCGACTACGAGCAGTACTTC. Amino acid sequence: CASSERPDYEQYF. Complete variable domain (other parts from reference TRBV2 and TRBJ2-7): EPEVTQTPSHQVTQMGQEVILRCVPISNHLYFYWYRQILGQKVEFLVSFYNNEISEKSEIFDDQFSVERPDGSNFTLKIRSTKLEDSAMYFCASSERPDYEQYFGPGTRLTVT.

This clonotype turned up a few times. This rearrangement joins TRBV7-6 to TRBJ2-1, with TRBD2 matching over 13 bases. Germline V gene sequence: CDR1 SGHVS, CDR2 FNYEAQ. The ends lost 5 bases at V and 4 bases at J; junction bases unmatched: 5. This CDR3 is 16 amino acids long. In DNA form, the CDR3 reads TGTGCCAGCAGCGATGAACTAGCGGGAGGGTACAATGAGCAGTTCTTC. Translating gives CASSDELAGGYNEQFF.

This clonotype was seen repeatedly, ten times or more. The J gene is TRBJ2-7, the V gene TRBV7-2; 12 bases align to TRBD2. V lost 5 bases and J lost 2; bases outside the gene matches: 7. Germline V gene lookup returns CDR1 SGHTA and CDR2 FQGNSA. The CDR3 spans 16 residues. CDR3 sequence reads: CASSPLRTSGTYEQYF. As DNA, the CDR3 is TGTGCCAGCAGCCCACTGCGGACTAGCGGGACCTACGAGCAGTACTTC.

Here the CDR3 reads CASSVNGQFQETQYF. CDR3 nucleotides: TGTGCCAGCAGCGTGAATGGACAGTTCCAAGAGACCCAGTACTTC. The V and J genes are TRBV7-9 and TRBJ2-5; weak D call: TRBD1 (6 bases). CDR3 length equals 15 residues. V was trimmed by 5 bases and J by 1 base, leaving 14 bases between them. In germline, CDR1 is SEHNR, CDR2 FQNEAQ (reference sequence).

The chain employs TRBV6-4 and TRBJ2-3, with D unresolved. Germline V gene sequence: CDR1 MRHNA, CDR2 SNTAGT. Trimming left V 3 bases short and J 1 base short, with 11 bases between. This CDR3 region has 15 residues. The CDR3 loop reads CASSESPTGTDTQYF. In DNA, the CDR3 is TGTGCCAGCAGTGAGTCCCCGACCGGCACAGATACGCAGTATTTT.

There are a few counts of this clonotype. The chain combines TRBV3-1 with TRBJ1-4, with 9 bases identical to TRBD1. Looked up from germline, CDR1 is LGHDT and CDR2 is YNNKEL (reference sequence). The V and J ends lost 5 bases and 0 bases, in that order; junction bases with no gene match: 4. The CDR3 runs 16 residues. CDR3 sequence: CASSERQGATNEKLFF. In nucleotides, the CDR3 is TGTGCCAGCAGCGAACGACAGGGGGCAACTAATGAAAAACTGTTTTTT.

CDR3: CSANRVETQYF. CDR3 nucleotide sequence: TGCAGTGCTAACCGTGTAGAGACCCAGTACTTC. J is TRBJ2-5 and V is TRBV20-1; D gene ambiguous. V lost 4 bases and J lost 4, with 7 bases in between. Germline loops: CDR1 DFQATT, CDR2 SNEGSKA (reference sequence). The CDR3 length is 11 residues.

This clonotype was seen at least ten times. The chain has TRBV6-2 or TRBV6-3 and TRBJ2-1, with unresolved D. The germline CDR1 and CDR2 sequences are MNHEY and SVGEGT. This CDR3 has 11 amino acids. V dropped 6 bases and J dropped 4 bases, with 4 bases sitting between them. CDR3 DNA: TGTGCCAGCAGCCGGTACAATGAGCAGTTCTTC. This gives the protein CASSRYNEQFF.

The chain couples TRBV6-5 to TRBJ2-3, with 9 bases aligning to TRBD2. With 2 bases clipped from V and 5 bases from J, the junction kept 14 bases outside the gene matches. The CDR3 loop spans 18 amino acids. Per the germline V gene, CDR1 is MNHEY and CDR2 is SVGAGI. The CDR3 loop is CASSYRFVVAGEGDTQYF. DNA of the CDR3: TGTGCCAGCAGTTACAGATTCGTGGTAGCGGGAGAAGGAGATACGCAGTATTTT.

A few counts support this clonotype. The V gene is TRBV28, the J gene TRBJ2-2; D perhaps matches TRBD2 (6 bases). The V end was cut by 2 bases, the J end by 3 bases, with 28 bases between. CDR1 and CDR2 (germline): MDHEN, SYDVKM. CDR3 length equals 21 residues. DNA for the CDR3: TGTGCCAGCAGTTTAGTGGCGGGGAGTGCGGGGCGCGGAGCCTACACCGGGGAGCTGTTTTTT. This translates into CASSLVAGSAGRGAYTGELFF.

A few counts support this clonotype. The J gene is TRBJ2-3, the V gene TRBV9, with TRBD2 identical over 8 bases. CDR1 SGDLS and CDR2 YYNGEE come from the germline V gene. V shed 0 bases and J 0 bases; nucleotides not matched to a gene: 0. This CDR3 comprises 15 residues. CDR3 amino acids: CASSVERESTDTQYF. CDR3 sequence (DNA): TGTGCCAGCAGCGTAGAGCGGGAGAGCACAGATACGCAGTATTTT.

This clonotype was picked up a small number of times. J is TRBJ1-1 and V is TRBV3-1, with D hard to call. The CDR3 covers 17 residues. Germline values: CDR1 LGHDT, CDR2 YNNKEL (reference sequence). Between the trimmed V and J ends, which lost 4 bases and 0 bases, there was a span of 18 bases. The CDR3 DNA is TGTGCCAGCAGCCTTTCCACTCTCTCGGGGATGAACACTGAAGCTTTCTTT. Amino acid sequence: CASSLSTLSGMNTEAFF.